Here is one TCR beta chain with its context. The antigen is not known. One end of the junction does not line up with germline, which may come from a read error. The CDR3 runs to 15 residues. CDR1 and CDR2 (germline): MGHRA, YSYEKL. Unsorted whole blood yielded blood RNA, and germline DNA was extracted as well. Production of TCR beta cDNA used around 0.45 ug total RNA together with a constant-region primer. Slightly modified ARM-PCR, run as three nested multiplex PCR rounds, produced the TCR beta libraries. Both of the initial two PCR rounds ran for roughly 10 cycles and employed TRBV1-TRBV30 forward primers alongside a C-beta reverse primer. One entry per CDR3 protein results from TCRdb running MiXCR on the multiplex PCR reads. The sample includes around 170,000 distinct CDR3 sequences, 60% of them seen just once. This entry belongs to a study of tumor-infiltrating lymphocytes in primary liver carcinoma. Study details: Surgeons resected the patients' primary liver carcinomas. Men as well as women, aged 30 to 69 years, made up the patients. Staging of the tumors gave T1-T3 N0M0, with widths of roughly 4 to 10 cm. Regarding the study as a whole: Significantly greater top-250-clone fractions characterized tumors relative to blood (p = 0.039).

This TCR came from a man aged 40-50 years with primary liver carcinoma and hepatitis B virus infection. Material: peripheral blood. This chain joins TRBV4-1 and TRBJ2-3; 10 nucleotides line up with TRBD1. DNA of the CDR3: TGCACCAGCAGCCAAGTGGGGACAGGGGCAGATACGCAGTATTTT. This translates into CTSSQVGTGADTQYF.